These T cell receptor beta chains were read from a single sample in a study. TCRdb used MiXCR to reprocess the 5' RACE reads, holding one entry per CDR3 protein. The data contain about 40,000 distinct CDR3 sequences, approximately 20% of them singletons. The specimen sequenced was naive CD4+ T cells sorted from a lymph node. All receptors come from a female donor with breast cancer. CDR3s include the opening cysteine and the closing phenylalanine or tryptophan. Each record gives: D gene, clone size, V gene, J gene, CDR3 protein, CDR3 DNA. The D gene is left open where the match is weak. Clone size is stated in some rows and not others, as once, few, many or a class when expanded.

>NA|NA|TRBV5-1|TRBJ2-1
CASSLSGQNYNEQFF
TGCGCCAGCAGCTTGTCGGGCCAGAATTACAATGAGCAGTTCTTC
>TRBD1|few|TRBV28|TRBJ1-5
CASSLRTGGGYSNQPQHF
TGTGCCAGCAGTTTACGGACAGGGGGGGGATATAGCAATCAGCCCCAGCATTTT
>NA|many|TRBV10-3|TRBJ1-2
CAIRIQGGNGYTF
TGTGCCATCAGGATACAGGGAGGGAATGGCTACACCTTC
>NA|NA|TRBV20-1|TRBJ2-3
CSAPEMVGDTQYF
TGCAGTGCCCCCGAGATGGTGGGGGATACGCAGTATTTT
>NA|once|TRBV20-1|TRBJ1-5
CSAREKAGVPDTQHF
TGCAGTGCTAGAGAGAAAGCGGGAGTCCCAGATACGCAGCATTTT
>NA|NA|TRBV5-1|TRBJ2-3
CASQKAGGGSSTDTQYF
TGCGCCAGCCAAAAGGCTGGCGGGGGCTCTAGCACAGATACGCAGTATTTT
>NA|many|TRBV29-1|TRBJ2-5
CSVRQGTPQETQYF
TGCAGCGTTCGGCAGGGCACCCCCCAAGAGACCCAGTACTTC
>NA|NA|TRBV5-1|TRBJ2-7
CASSLGIQFLDEQYF
TGCGCCAGCAGCTTGGGGATCCAGTTTTTGGACGAGCAGTACTTC
>NA|few|TRBV7-3|TRBJ2-3
CASSPQIGGVTDTQYF
TGTGCCAGCAGCCCACAAATCGGGGGAGTCACAGATACGCAGTATTTT
>NA|many|TRBV6-5|TRBJ2-4
CASSSPLDIQYF
TGTGCCAGCAGTTCCCCGTTGGACATTCAGTACTTC
>NA|NA|TRBV29-1|TRBJ1-2
CSVVGGIGGSNYGYTF
TGCAGCGTTGTCGGAGGGATAGGGGGGTCCAACTATGGCTACACCTTC
>NA|NA|TRBV5-1|TRBJ2-7
CASKREGQGAGEQYF
TGCGCCAGCAAGCGGGAAGGGCAGGGGGCAGGGGAGCAGTACTTC
>TRBD1|few|TRBV5-1|TRBJ2-4
CASMETGINIQYF
TGCGCCAGCATGGAGACAGGGATAAACATTCAGTACTTC
>NA|few|TRBV11-3|TRBJ1-1
CASGRGENTEAFF
TGTGCCAGCGGACGGGGGGAGAACACTGAAGCTTTCTTT
>TRBD2|few|TRBV11-2|TRBJ2-1
CASSLRMGLAGGSEQFF
TGTGCCAGCAGCTTAAGAATGGGACTAGCGGGAGGGTCTGAGCAGTTCTTC
>TRBD1|NA|TRBV28|TRBJ2-3
CASTLGTGSLDTQYF
TGTGCCAGCACCCTAGGGACAGGGTCTTTAGATACGCAGTATTTT
>NA|many|TRBV10-3|TRBJ2-4
CAIRPSETYIQYF
TGTGCCATCCGGCCTAGCGAAACTTACATTCAGTACTTC
>NA|few|TRBV12-3/TRBV12-4|TRBJ2-1
CASSFAGSSYNEQFF
TGTGCCAGCAGTTTTGCGGGTAGCTCCTACAATGAGCAGTTCTTC
>NA|NA|TRBV7-8|TRBJ1-4
CASSPAGRTNEKLFF
TGTGCCAGCAGCCCTGCTGGCAGAACTAATGAAAAACTGTTTTTT
>NA|NA|TRBV7-2|TRBJ2-7
CASSLNPGSYEQYF
TGTGCCAGCAGCTTAAACCCGGGGTCCTACGAGCAGTACTTC
>NA|NA|TRBV28|TRBJ1-5
CASSLGGLWQPQHF
TGTGCCAGCAGTTTGGGGGGGCTCTGGCAGCCCCAGCATTTT
>NA|many|TRBV10-3|TRBJ2-7
CAISESWGYTYEQYF
TGTGCCATCAGTGAGTCGTGGGGATATACCTACGAGCAGTACTTC
>TRBD1|NA|TRBV4-2|TRBJ2-3
CASSLSEGGGTDTQYF
TGTGCCAGCAGCCTATCCGAAGGGGGCGGCACAGATACGCAGTATTTT
>NA|few|TRBV20-1|TRBJ2-7
CSASLTDSYYEQYF
TGCAGTGCTAGCTTGACAGATTCCTACTACGAGCAGTACTTC
>TRBD1|many|TRBV12-3/TRBV12-4|TRBJ2-1
CASSTTGGTYNEQFF
TGTGCCAGCAGTACGACAGGGGGCACCTACAATGAGCAGTTCTTC
>NA|few|TRBV4-1|TRBJ1-2
CASSRGEGTYGYTF
TGCGCCAGCAGCCGCGGTGAGGGGACCTATGGCTACACCTTC
>TRBD2|NA|TRBV5-5|TRBJ2-3
CASTYRLAGASDTQYF
TGTGCCAGCACTTACAGACTAGCGGGAGCGTCAGATACGCAGTATTTT
>NA|many|TRBV20-1|TRBJ1-5
CSARDYRSGQPQHF
TGCAGTGCTAGAGACTACAGGTCAGGGCAGCCCCAGCATTTT
>NA|NA|TRBV4-1|TRBJ1-5
CASSHWGRTRTTDTQHF
TGCGCCAGCAGCCATTGGGGTCGGACTAGGACAACAGATACGCAGCATTTT
>NA|NA|TRBV18|TRBJ2-3
CASSPLFGDTQYF
TGTGCCAGCTCACCCCTTTTCGGGGATACGCAGTATTTT
>TRBD2|many|TRBV6-5|TRBJ2-1
CASRTTGTIYNEQFF
TGTGCCAGCAGGACCACCGGGACTATATACAATGAGCAGTTCTTC
>NA|NA|TRBV7-2|TRBJ2-3
CASSTEHTDTQYF
TGTGCCAGCTCCACAGAGCACACAGATACGCAGTATTTT
>NA|few|TRBV19|TRBJ2-4
CASSKGGAEYF
TGTGCCAGTAGTAAGGGGGGCGCTGAGTACTTC
>NA|many|TRBV5-5|TRBJ2-1
CASSPRSLVGGNEQFF
TGTGCCAGCAGCCCCAGGAGCCTTGTGGGGGGCAATGAGCAGTTCTTC
>NA|medium-sized|TRBV6-5|TRBJ1-5
CASGAGQSQPQHF
TGTGCCAGCGGGGCCGGGCAGTCCCAGCCCCAGCATTTT
>TRBD1|NA|TRBV2|TRBJ2-3
CASGTEPGGSTDTQYF
TGTGCCAGCGGGACAGAGCCTGGCGGGAGCACAGATACGCAGTATTTT
>NA|many|TRBV5-1|TRBJ1-1
CASSSGGDTEAFF
TGCGCCAGCAGCTCGGGAGGAGACACTGAAGCTTTCTTT
>NA|few|TRBV5-1|TRBJ2-3
CASSLAAIGTDTQYF
TGCGCCAGCAGCTTGGCAGCTATAGGCACAGATACGCAGTATTTT
>NA|many|TRBV7-2|TRBJ1-1
CASSGRVGNTEAFF
TGTGCCAGCAGCGGGAGGGTAGGGAACACTGAAGCTTTCTTT
>TRBD2|few|TRBV5-6|TRBJ2-5
CASSLVAGVETQYF
TGTGCCAGCAGCTTGGTAGCGGGAGTGGAGACCCAGTACTTC
>NA|NA|TRBV5-1|TRBJ2-1
CASSSEGGLGKISYNEQFF
TGCGCCAGCAGCTCGGAGGGTGGACTGGGGAAGATCTCCTACAATGAGCAGTTCTTC
>NA|many|TRBV15|TRBJ2-3
CATSREDTDTQYF
TGTGCCACCAGCAGAGAAGATACAGATACGCAGTATTTT
>TRBD1|few|TRBV6-5|TRBJ1-2
CASSPDRDYGYTF
TGTGCCAGCAGTCCAGACAGGGACTATGGCTACACCTTC
>TRBD2|many|TRBV7-9|TRBJ2-3
CASTQLAGGPDTQYF
TGTGCCAGCACCCAACTAGCGGGAGGCCCAGATACGCAGTATTTT
>NA|NA|TRBV6-1|TRBJ1-1
CASSDWGTEALF
TGTGCCAGCAGTGATTGGGGCACTGAAGCTCTCTTT
>TRBD1|NA|TRBV6-1|TRBJ2-1
CASREPARGYEQFF
TGTGCCAGCAGGGAACCCGCCAGGGGGTATGAGCAGTTCTTC
>TRBD1|NA|TRBV11-2|TRBJ1-5
CASSQGTGAVQPQHF
TGTGCCAGCAGCCAAGGGACAGGAGCGGTTCAGCCCCAGCATTTT
>NA|NA|TRBV11-2|TRBJ2-2
CASSSRTGSNTGELFF
TGTGCCAGCAGCTCCAGGACTGGCTCGAACACCGGGGAGCTGTTTTTT
>NA|few|TRBV28|TRBJ1-1
CASSLSRREAFF
TGTGCCAGCAGTTTATCACGCCGAGAAGCTTTCTTT